Below are 6 T cell receptor beta chains sequenced from a single sample in a study of cytomegalovirus exposure and HLA in healthy donors. PCR primers comprised 60 Vbeta and 13 Jbeta primers. TCRdb's table, derived via immunoSEQ multiplex PCR, lists solely in-frame clones and lacks some. The sample lists around 120,000 clones; approximately 80% were seen once. Sequencing input: PBMCs. The receptor source for this set is a man aged 25 to 40 in good health and CMV-seronegative.

The DNA of the CDR3 is TGTGCCAGCAGTCCGCGACAGGGAAACATGAGATCTCCTGAAGCTTTCTTT. Residues: CASSPRQGNMRSPEAFF. The gene calls are TRBV27 and TRBJ1-1, with 7 bases lining up with TRBD1. After removal of 5 bases from V and 6 bases from J, the junction contained 18 bases not matched to a gene. The CDR3 loop spans 17 amino acids. The germline V gene has CDR1 MNHEY and CDR2 SMNVEV (reference sequence).

The rearrangement joins TRBV30 to TRBJ1-1; TRBD1 matches at 7 bases. The CDR3 spans 13 residues. Germline loops: CDR1 GTSNPN, CDR2 SVGIG (reference sequence). V lost 5 bases and J lost 4; bases outside the gene matches: 7. The CDR3: CAWDTAGGTEAFF. As DNA, the CDR3 is TGTGCCTGGGACACCGCAGGGGGCACTGAAGCTTTCTTT.

The J gene is TRBJ1-1, the V gene TRBV4-2; D is ambiguous. V was trimmed by 0 bases and J by 0 bases, leaving 8 bases between them. Germline V lookup: CDR1 LGHNA, CDR2 YNFKEQ. The CDR3 totals 15 residues. DNA for the CDR3: TGTGCCAGCAGCCAAGAAACTTCGGTGAACACTGAAGCTTTCTTT. This sequence encodes CASSQETSVNTEAFF.

The table lists this clone with a count of one. The J gene is TRBJ2-2, the V gene TRBV7-2, with D possibly TRBD1 on 6 matching bases. Trimming took off 6 bases at V and 4 bases at J, with 15 bases between the two ends. From germline, CDR1 is SGHTA and CDR2 FQGNSA. This CDR3 contains 15 residues. CDR3 loop: CASRLGTSSTGELFF. DNA of the CDR3: TGTGCCAGCAGGCTCGGGACATCAAGCACCGGGGAGCTGTTTTTT.

The chain has TRBV28 and TRBJ1-5, with 8 bases fitting TRBD1. Germline V gives CDR1 MDHEN, CDR2 SYDVKM. The V and J ends lost 5 bases and 2 bases, in that order; junction bases with no gene match: 5. CDR3 size: 15 residues. The CDR3, as DNA: TGTGCCAGCAGTGACCTACAGGGGGGCAATCAGCCCCAGCATTTT. This translates into CASSDLQGGNQPQHF. Combining the CDR3 with reference TRBV28 and TRBJ1-5 gives the whole variable domain DVKVTQSSRYLVKRTGEKVFLECVQDMDHENMFWYRQDPGLGLRLIYFSYDVKMKEKGDIPEGYSVSREKKERFSLILESASTNQTSMYLCASSDLQGGNQPQHFGDGTRLSIL.

The chain couples TRBV7-3 to TRBJ2-7; weak D call: TRBD1 (6 bases). The CDR3 runs to 15 residues. CDR1 SGHTA and CDR2 FQGTGA come from the germline V gene. The ends were cut back, 5 bases at V and 0 bases at J, with 14 bases in the middle. CDR3 loop: CASSQSGTHSYEQYF. CDR3 DNA sequence: TGTGCCAGCAGCCAATCCGGGACACACTCCTACGAGCAGTACTTC.